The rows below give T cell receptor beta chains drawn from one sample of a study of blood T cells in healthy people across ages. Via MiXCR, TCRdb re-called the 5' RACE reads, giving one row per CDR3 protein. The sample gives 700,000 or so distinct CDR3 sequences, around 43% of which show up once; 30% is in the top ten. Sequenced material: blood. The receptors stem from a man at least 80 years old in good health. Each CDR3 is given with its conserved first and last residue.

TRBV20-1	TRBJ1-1	CSARDNRQTPEAFF
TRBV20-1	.	CSASERTGGYEQYF
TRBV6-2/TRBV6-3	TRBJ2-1	CASSLGAQEQFF
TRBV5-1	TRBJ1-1	CASSFAGQGNTEAFF
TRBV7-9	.	CASSVLQGDEQYF
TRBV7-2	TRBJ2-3	CASSGRLGTDTQYF
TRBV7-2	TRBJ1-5	CASSHINQPQHF
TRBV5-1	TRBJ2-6	CASRGHLSGANVLTF
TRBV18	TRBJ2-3	CASSPDRVTDTQYF
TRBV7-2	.	CASSLASSGGQETQYF
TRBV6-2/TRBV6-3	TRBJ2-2	CASSPQGELFF
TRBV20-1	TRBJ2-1	CSADGGGSSYNEQFF
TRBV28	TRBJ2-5	CASSLGGAGRGEQYF
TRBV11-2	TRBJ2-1	CASSLELLAGRDNEQFF
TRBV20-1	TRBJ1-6	CSARGTGGASPLHF
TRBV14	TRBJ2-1	CASSQRTSGRDEQFF
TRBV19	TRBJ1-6	CASSSRGRQGSNSPLHF
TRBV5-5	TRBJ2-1	CASSLDTGTGKYEQFF